Listed below are T cell receptor beta chains from one sample, sequenced in a study of T cell changes during pregnancy in multiple sclerosis. The table came from immunoSEQ multiplex PCR; TCRdb's copy has only in-frame clones and leaves some out. The table lists over 90,000 clones, about 90% of them singletons. The sequencing used peripheral blood, collected after pregnancy. Receptors originate from a female donor with multiple sclerosis, enrolled in a pregnancy study. Each CDR3 is given with its conserved first and last residue. The D gene is left open where the match is weak. Clone sizes are given selectively: once, few, many, or a class where the clone is expanded.

CDR3aa,CDR3nt,d_gene,j_gene,v_gene,abundance
CASSPQRGVKTQYF,TGTGCCAGCAGCCCCCAGCGGGGGGTGAAGACCCAGTACTTC,TRBD2,TRBJ2-5,TRBV7-9,-
CATSRQGYSPLHF,TGTGCCACCAGTCGTCAGGGATATTCACCCCTCCACTTT,-,TRBJ1-6,TRBV15,few
CASSLDWSSPLHF,TGCGCCAGCAGCTTGGACTGGAGTTCACCCCTCCACTTT,-,TRBJ1-6,TRBV5-1,-
CASSLVVYGYTF,TGTGCCAGCAGCTTGGTAGTGTATGGCTACACCTTC,-,TRBJ1-2,TRBV7-9,-
CASSLQVNTDTQYF,TGTGCCAGCAGCTTACAGGTTAACACAGATACGCAGTATTTT,-,TRBJ2-3,TRBV7-9,-
CASSLTTGTNTEAFF,TGTGCCAGCAGCTTAACGACAGGGACGAACACTGAAGCTTTCTTT,TRBD1,TRBJ1-1,TRBV7-2,-
CAWSPISGRTGELFF,TGTGCCTGGAGTCCTATCTCCGGTCGTACCGGGGAGCTGTTTTTT,-,TRBJ2-2,TRBV30,-
CASSIDKDPGRAFF,TGTGCCAGTAGTATAGATAAGGACCCCGGGAGGGCTTTCTTT,-,TRBJ1-1,TRBV19,-
CASSETGVDGYTF,TGCGCCAGCAGCGAGACAGGGGTTGATGGCTACACCTTC,TRBD1,TRBJ1-2,TRBV10-1,-
CASRTSGGWETQYF,TGTGCCAGCAGGACTAGCGGGGGCTGGGAGACCCAGTACTTC,TRBD2,TRBJ2-5,TRBV2,-
CSASETYGYTF,TGCAGTGCTAGTGAGACATATGGCTACACCTTC,-,TRBJ1-2,TRBV20-1,-
CASSLAGLAGHNNEQFF,TGCGCCAGCAGCTTGGCCGGGCTAGCGGGCCATAACAATGAGCAGTTCTTC,TRBD2,TRBJ2-1,TRBV5-1,-
CASSFNNAPSGANVLTF,TGTGCCAGCAGTTTCAACAACGCTCCCTCTGGGGCCAACGTCCTGACTTTC,-,TRBJ2-6,TRBV7-8,-
CASSPPGRGETQYF,TGTGCCAGCAGTCCGCCGGGGAGGGGAGAGACCCAGTACTTC,TRBD2,TRBJ2-5,TRBV11-2,-
CASSLTGISNQPQHF,TGTGCCAGCAGTTTGACAGGGATTAGCAATCAGCCCCAGCATTTT,TRBD1,TRBJ1-5,TRBV27,-
CASRGMYRGSYEQYF,TGTGCCAGCAGGGGCATGTACAGGGGCTCCTACGAGCAGTACTTC,TRBD1,TRBJ2-7,TRBV28,-
CASSFSSGLAGYNEQFF,TGTGCCAGCAGCTTCTCTTCAGGACTAGCGGGCTACAATGAGCAGTTCTTC,TRBD2,TRBJ2-1,TRBV7-9,-
CASSHPGQGGEKLFF,TGTGCCAGCTCACATCCGGGACAGGGTGGTGAAAAACTGTTTTTT,TRBD1,TRBJ1-4,TRBV18,-
CASSWGRDTLYEQYF,TGTGCCAGCAGCTGGGGCCGGGACACACTCTACGAGCAGTACTTC,-,TRBJ2-7,TRBV5-6,once
CASSTGVNEQFF,TGTGCCAGCAGTACAGGGGTCAATGAGCAGTTCTTC,TRBD1,TRBJ2-1,TRBV6-5,-
CASSPNSGVRYNEQFF,TGTGCCAGCAGCCCAAATAGCGGGGTACGCTACAATGAGCAGTTCTTC,TRBD2,TRBJ2-1,TRBV7-9,-
CASSLGQGQNQPQHF,TGTGCCAGCAGCTTAGGGCAGGGACAAAATCAGCCCCAGCATTTT,-,TRBJ1-5,TRBV7-2,-
CASSVASGSGSETQYF,TGTGCCAGCAGCGTAGCTAGCGGGAGTGGATCGGAGACCCAGTACTTC,TRBD2,TRBJ2-5,TRBV9,-
CASIMGLDGYTF,TGTGCCAGCATAATGGGCCTGGATGGCTACACCTTC,-,TRBJ1-2,TRBV2,few
CASSSFLTGSASEAFF,TGTGCCAGCAGCTCGTTCTTGACAGGTAGTGCATCTGAAGCTTTCTTT,-,TRBJ1-1,TRBV7-6,once
CASSVDTGEGMNTEAFF,TGTGCCAGCAGCGTTGATACAGGGGAAGGGATGAACACTGAAGCTTTCTTT,TRBD1,TRBJ1-1,TRBV9,-
CASSSNLDRGSPLHF,TGTGCCAGCAGCTCGAATTTGGACAGGGGTTCACCCCTCCACTTT,TRBD1,TRBJ1-6,TRBV7-2,-
CASSLAPSSGANVLTF,TGCGCCAGCAGCTTGGCCCCGAGCTCTGGGGCCAACGTCCTGACTTTC,-,TRBJ2-6,TRBV5-1,-
CASSFGTSSDNEQFF,TGTGCCAGCAGTTTCGGGACTAGCAGCGACAATGAGCAGTTCTTC,TRBD2,TRBJ2-1,TRBV28,-
CASSSEGARYGYTF,TGTGCCAGCAGCTCAGAGGGGGCGCGCTATGGCTACACCTTC,TRBD1,TRBJ1-2,TRBV5-5,-
CASSVAGQGAETQYF,TGTGCCAGCAGCGTAGCGGGACAGGGAGCGGAGACCCAGTACTTC,TRBD1,TRBJ2-5,TRBV9,-
CASSSGQGWGQDTQYF,TGTGCCAGCAGTTCGGGACAGGGATGGGGTCAGGATACGCAGTATTTT,TRBD1,TRBJ2-3,TRBV7-6,-
CASSSKADSTNEKLFF,TGTGCCAGCAGCTCGAAGGCGGACAGCACTAATGAAAAACTGTTTTTT,-,TRBJ1-4,TRBV7-9,-
CASSLSPRQAPGTGELFF,TGTGCCAGCAGCCTAAGCCCCAGACAGGCTCCGGGCACCGGGGAGCTGTTTTTT,-,TRBJ2-2,TRBV7-6,-
CASSPTGRETQYF,TGTGCCAGCTCACCGACAGGGAGGGAGACCCAGTACTTC,-,TRBJ2-5,TRBV18,-
CASSLTPSWNTEAFF,TGTGCCAGCAGCTTAACTCCTAGCTGGAACACTGAAGCTTTCTTT,-,TRBJ1-1,TRBV7-3,-
CASSHGRFQETQYF,TGTGCCAGCAGCCATGGGAGGTTCCAAGAGACCCAGTACTTC,-,TRBJ2-5,TRBV14,-
CASSIIDRPALGYTF,TGTGCCAGTAGTATAATCGACAGGCCCGCTCTAGGCTACACCTTC,-,TRBJ1-2,TRBV19,-
CASSLRAGTGGTGELFF,TGCGCCAGCAGCTTAAGGGCCGGGACAGGGGGAACCGGGGAGCTGTTTTTT,TRBD1,TRBJ2-2,TRBV5-1,-
CASSSGLAGGGSTDTQYF,TGCGCCAGCAGCTCGGGACTAGCGGGAGGGGGTAGCACAGATACGCAGTATTTT,TRBD2,TRBJ2-3,TRBV5-1,-
CASSFQRESSYNEQFF,TGTGCCAGCAGCTTTCAGCGGGAGAGCTCCTACAATGAGCAGTTCTTC,TRBD2,TRBJ2-1,TRBV11-2,few
CASSPWTGINEQYF,TGTGCCAGCAGCCCCTGGACAGGGATCAACGAGCAGTACTTC,TRBD1,TRBJ2-7,TRBV9,-